Detailed here is one TCR beta chain. These data belong to a study of blood T cell repertoires in COVID-19. Across the study: There were acute and convalescent COVID-19 samples, and they came from the United States, Italy and Spain. Sample material is recorded as cDNA or gDNA derived from T cells, B-cell-depleted T cells, or PBMCs.

In germline, CDR1 is SQVTM, CDR2 ANQGSEA. V lost 4 bases to trimming and J lost 2 bases; unmatched junction nucleotides: 6. There are 15 residues in the CDR3. Original methodology: Amplification of reference gene primers provided the estimated nucleated cell counts. The assay was immunoSEQ multiplex PCR, and TCRdb's table has in-frame clones only and misses some. V and J calls and clone size follow that table, whereas D and trimming were derived from the DNA. The sample lists 150,000 to 180,000 clones; 91% were seen once. The chain couples TRBV29-1 to TRBJ2-5, with TRBD2 matching over 11 bases. The receptor's source is a man aged 45-65 years with acute or convalescent COVID-19. The sequenced sample consisted of peripheral blood. The CDR3 coding sequence is TGCAGCGTTGCTGGGACTAGCGGCGAACAAGAGACCCAGTACTTC. Its protein is CSVAGTSGEQETQYF.